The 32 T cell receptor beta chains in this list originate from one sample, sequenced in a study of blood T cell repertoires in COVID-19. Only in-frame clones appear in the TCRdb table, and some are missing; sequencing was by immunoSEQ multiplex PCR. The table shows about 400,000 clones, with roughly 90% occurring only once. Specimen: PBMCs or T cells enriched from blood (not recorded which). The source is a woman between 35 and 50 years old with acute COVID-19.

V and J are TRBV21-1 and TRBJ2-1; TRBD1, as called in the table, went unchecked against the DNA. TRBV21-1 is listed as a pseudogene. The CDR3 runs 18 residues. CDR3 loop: CASSKALGGTGVWDEQFF. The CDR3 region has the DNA TGTGCCAGCAGCAAAGCTTTAGGTGGGACAGGGGTGTGGGATGAGCAGTTCTTC.

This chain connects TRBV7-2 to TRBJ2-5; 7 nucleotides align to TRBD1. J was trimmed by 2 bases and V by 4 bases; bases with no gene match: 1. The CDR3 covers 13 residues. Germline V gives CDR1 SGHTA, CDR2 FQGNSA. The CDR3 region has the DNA TGTGCCAGCAGCTGGGGACAGCAAGAGACCCAGTACTTC. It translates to CASSWGQQETQYF.

In DNA, the CDR3 is TGTGCCAGCGCCAGGTTGGAGGGGGCAGCAGATACGCAGTATTTT. Translated, it gives CASARLEGAADTQYF. This chain connects TRBV2 to TRBJ2-3, with a tentative D call TRBD1 (7 bases). CDR1 and CDR2 (germline): SNHLY, FYNNEI. Trimming pared 8 bases from V and 4 bases from J, leaving 19 bases between. CDR3 size: 15 residues. The full variable domain, with the rest looked up from reference TRBV2 and TRBJ2-3, is EPEVTQTPSHQVTQMGQEVILRCVPISNHLYFYWYRQILGQKVEFLVSFYNNEISEKSEIFDDQFSVERPDGSNFTLKIRSTKLEDSAMYFCASARLEGAADTQYFGPGTRLTVL.

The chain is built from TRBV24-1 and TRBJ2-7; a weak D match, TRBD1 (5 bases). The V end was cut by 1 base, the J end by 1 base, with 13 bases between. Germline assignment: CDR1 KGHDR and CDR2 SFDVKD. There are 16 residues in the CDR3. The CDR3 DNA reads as TGTGCCACCAGTGATTTTGGGGCAGGGAATTCCTACGAGCAGTACTTC. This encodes CATSDFGAGNSYEQYF.

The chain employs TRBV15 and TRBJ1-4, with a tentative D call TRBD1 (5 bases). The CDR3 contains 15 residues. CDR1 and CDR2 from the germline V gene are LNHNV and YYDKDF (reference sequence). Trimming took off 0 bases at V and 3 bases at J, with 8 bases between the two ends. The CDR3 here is CATSREDTSNEKLFF. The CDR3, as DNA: TGTGCCACCAGCAGAGAGGACACCTCTAATGAAAAACTGTTTTTT.

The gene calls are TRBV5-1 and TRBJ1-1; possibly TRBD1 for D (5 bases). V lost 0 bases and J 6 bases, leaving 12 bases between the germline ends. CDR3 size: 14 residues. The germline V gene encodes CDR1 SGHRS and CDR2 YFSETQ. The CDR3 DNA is TGCGCCAGCAGCTTGGAAGGATGGGGGGCTGAAGCTTTCTTT. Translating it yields CASSLEGWGAEAFF.

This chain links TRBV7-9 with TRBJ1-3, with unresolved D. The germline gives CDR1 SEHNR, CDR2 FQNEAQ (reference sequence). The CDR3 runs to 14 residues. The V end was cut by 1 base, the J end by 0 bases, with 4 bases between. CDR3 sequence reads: CASSLGISGNTIYF. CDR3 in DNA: TGTGCCAGCAGCTTAGGTATCTCTGGAAACACCATATATTTT.

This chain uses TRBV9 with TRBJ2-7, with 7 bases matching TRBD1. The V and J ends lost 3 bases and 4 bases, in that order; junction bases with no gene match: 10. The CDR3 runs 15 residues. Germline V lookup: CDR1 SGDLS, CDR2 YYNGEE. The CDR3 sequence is CASSATGANTYEQYF. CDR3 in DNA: TGTGCCAGCAGCGCTACAGGGGCCAACACATACGAGCAGTACTTC.

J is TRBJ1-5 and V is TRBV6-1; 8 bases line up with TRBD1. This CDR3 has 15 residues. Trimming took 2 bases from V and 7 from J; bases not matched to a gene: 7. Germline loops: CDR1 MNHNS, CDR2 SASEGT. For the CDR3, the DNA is TGTGCCAGCAGTGAATGGGGACAGGTCACGCAGCCCCAGCATTTT. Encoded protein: CASSEWGQVTQPQHF.

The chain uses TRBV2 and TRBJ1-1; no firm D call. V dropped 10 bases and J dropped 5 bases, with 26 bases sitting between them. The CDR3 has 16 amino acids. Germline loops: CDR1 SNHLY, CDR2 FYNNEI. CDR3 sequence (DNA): TGTGCCACTTCCCCTTACGTGGCTAGAGGTGGGACTGAAGCTTTCTTT. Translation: CATSPYVARGGTEAFF.

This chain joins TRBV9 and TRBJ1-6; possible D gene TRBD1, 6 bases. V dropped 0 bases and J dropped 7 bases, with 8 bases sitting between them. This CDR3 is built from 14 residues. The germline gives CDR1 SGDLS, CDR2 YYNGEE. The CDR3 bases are TGTGCCAGCAGCGTAGGGGACATAAATTCACCCCTCCACTTT. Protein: CASSVGDINSPLHF.

Here the CDR3 DNA reads TGTGCCGAAAGCCCGACGGGGGGAGAGACCCAGTACTTC. This encodes CAESPTGGETQYF. The chain recombines TRBV24-1 with TRBJ2-5; 7 nucleotides agree with TRBD2. This CDR3 has 13 amino acids. CDR1 is KGHDR and CDR2 is SFDVKD in the germline V gene. The V and J ends lost 12 bases and 4 bases, in that order; junction bases with no gene match: 10.

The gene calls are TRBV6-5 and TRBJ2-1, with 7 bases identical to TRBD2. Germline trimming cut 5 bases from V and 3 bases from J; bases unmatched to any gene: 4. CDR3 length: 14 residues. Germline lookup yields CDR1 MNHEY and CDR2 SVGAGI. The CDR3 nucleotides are TGTGCCAGCAGTAGCGGGGCACACTACAATGAGCAGTTCTTC. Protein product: CASSSGAHYNEQFF.

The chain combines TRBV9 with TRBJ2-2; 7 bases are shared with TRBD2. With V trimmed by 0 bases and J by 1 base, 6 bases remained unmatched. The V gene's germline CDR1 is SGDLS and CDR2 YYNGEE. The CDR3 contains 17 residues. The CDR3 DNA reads TGTGCCAGCAGCGTAGCTCGGCTAGCGGTGAACACCGGGGAGCTGTTTTTT. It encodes CASSVARLAVNTGELFF. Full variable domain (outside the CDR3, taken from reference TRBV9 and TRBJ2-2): DSGVTQTPKHLITATGQRVTLRCSPRSGDLSVYWYQQSLDQGLQFLIQYYNGEERAKGNILERFSAQQFPDLHSELNLSSLELGDSALYFCASSVARLAVNTGELFFGEGSRLTVL.

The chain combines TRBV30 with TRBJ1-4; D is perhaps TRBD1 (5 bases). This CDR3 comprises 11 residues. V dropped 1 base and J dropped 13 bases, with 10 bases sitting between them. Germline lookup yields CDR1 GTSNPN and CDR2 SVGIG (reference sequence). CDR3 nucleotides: TGTGCCTGGAGTGACGACAGAAGACTGTTTTTT. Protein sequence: CAWSDDRRLFF.

The CDR3 is CAGGVGGYTF. The CDR3 coding sequence is TGTGCCGGCGGGGTGGGGGGCTACACCTTC. This rearrangement joins TRBV30 to TRBJ1-2; D not resolved. The germline CDR1 and CDR2 sequences are GTSNPN and SVGIG (reference sequence). The CDR3 totals 10 residues. Trimming removed 8 bases from V and 8 bases from J, with 12 bases in between.

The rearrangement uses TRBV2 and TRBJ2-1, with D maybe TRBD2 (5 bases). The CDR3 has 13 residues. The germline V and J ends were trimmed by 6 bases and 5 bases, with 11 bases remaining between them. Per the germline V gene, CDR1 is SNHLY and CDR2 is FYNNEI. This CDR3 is CASSGSGDNEQFF. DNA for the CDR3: TGTGCCAGCAGCGGAAGCGGTGACAATGAGCAGTTCTTC.

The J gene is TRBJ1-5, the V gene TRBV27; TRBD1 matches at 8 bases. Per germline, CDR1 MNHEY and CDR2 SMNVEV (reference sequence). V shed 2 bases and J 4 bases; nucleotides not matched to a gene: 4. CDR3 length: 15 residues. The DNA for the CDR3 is TGTGCCAGCAGTTTACTGACAGGGGTAAATCAGCCCCAGCATTTT. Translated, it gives CASSLLTGVNQPQHF.

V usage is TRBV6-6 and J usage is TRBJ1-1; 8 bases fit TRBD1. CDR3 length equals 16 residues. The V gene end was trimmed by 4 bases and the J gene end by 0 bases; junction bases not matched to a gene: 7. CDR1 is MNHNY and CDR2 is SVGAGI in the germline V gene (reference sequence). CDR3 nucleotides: TGTGCCAGCAGTTGGGGGACAGGAGGGATGAACACTGAAGCTTTCTTT. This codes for CASSWGTGGMNTEAFF.

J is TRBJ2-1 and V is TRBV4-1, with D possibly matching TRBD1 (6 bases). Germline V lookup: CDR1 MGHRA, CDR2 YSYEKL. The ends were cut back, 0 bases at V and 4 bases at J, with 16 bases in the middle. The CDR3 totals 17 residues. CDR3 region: CASSQDRGWDTYNEQFF. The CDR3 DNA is TGCGCCAGCAGCCAAGATCGGGGCTGGGACACATACAATGAGCAGTTCTTC.

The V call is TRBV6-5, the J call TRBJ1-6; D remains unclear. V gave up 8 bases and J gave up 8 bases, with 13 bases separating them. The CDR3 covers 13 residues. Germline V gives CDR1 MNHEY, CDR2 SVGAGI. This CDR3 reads CASGRGSDSPLHF. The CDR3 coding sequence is TGTGCCAGCGGGCGGGGATCGGATTCACCCCTCCACTTT.

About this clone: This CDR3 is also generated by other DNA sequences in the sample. The DNA of the CDR3 is TGTGCCACCAGTGATCCGGACAGATCCTATGGCTACACCTTC. This gives the protein CATSDPDRSYGYTF. The V call is TRBV24-1, the J call TRBJ1-2, with D possibly being TRBD1 (6 bases). The CDR3 extends over 14 amino acids. Per germline, CDR1 KGHDR and CDR2 SFDVKD. Trimming took 3 bases from V and 4 from J, leaving 11 bases between them.

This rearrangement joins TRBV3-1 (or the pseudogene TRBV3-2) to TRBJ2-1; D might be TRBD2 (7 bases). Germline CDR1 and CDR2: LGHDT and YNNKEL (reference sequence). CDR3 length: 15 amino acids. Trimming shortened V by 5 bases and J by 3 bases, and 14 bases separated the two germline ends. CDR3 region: CASSGGGGSYNEQFF. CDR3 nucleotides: TGTGCCAGCAGCGGAGGGGGGGGTAGCTACAATGAGCAGTTCTTC.

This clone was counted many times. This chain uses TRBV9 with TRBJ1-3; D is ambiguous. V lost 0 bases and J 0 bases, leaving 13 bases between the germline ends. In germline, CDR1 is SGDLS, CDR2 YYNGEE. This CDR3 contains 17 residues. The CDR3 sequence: CASSVATDNRSGNTIYF. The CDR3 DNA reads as TGTGCCAGCAGCGTAGCTACTGACAATCGCTCTGGAAACACCATATATTTT.

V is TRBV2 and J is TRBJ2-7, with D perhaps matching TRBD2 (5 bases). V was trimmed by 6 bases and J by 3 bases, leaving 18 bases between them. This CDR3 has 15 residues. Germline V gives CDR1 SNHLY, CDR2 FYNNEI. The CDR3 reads CASSAGRATRYEQYF. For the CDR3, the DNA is TGTGCCAGCAGCGCCGGGCGGGCGACCCGCTACGAGCAGTACTTC.

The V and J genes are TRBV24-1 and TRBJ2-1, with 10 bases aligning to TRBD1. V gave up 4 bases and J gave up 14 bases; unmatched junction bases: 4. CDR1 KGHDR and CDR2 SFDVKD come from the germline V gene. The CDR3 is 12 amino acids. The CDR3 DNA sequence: TGTGCCACCAGTGACCGACAGGGGGCTAAGTTCTTC. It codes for CATSDRQGAKFF.

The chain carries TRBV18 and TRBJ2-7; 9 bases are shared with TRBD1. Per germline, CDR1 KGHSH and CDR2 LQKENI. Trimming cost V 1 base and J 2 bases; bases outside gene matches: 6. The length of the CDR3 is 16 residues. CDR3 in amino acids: CASSPRKGQGPYEQYF. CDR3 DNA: TGTGCCAGCTCACCACGAAAGGGACAGGGCCCCTACGAGCAGTACTTC.

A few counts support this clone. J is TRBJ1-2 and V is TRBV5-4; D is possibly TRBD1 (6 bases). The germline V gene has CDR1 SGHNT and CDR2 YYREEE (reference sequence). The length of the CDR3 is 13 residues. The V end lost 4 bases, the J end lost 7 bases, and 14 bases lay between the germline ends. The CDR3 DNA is TGTGCCAGCAGCGGCGGGGGGGCGCGTGGCTACACCTTC. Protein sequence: CASSGGGARGYTF.

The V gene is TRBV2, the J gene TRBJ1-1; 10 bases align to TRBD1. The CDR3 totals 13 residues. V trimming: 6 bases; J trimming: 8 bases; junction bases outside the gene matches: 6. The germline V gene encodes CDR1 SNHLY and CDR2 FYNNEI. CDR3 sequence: CASRSGQGEEAFF. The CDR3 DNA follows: TGTGCCAGCAGGTCCGGACAGGGGGAGGAAGCTTTCTTT.

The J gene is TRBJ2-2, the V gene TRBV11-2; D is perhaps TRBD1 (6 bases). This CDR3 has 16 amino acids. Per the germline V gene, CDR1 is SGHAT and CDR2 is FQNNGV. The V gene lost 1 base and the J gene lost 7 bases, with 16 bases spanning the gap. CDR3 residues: CASSLGPGAVIGELFF. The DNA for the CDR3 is TGTGCCAGCAGCTTAGGGCCAGGGGCCGTAATCGGGGAGCTGTTTTTT.

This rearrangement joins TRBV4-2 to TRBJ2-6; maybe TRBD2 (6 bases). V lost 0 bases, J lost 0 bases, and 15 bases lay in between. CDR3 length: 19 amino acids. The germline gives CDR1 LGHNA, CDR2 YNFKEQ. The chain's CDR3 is CASSQDGGLINSGANVLTF. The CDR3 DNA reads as TGTGCCAGCAGCCAAGATGGGGGACTGATAAACTCTGGGGCCAACGTCCTGACTTTC.

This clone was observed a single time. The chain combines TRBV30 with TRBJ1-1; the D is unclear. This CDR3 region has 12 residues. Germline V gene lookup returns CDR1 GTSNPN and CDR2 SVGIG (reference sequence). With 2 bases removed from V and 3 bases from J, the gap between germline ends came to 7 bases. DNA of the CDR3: TGTGCCTGGAGTCTCCGGGACACTGAAGCTTTCTTT. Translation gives CAWSLRDTEAFF.